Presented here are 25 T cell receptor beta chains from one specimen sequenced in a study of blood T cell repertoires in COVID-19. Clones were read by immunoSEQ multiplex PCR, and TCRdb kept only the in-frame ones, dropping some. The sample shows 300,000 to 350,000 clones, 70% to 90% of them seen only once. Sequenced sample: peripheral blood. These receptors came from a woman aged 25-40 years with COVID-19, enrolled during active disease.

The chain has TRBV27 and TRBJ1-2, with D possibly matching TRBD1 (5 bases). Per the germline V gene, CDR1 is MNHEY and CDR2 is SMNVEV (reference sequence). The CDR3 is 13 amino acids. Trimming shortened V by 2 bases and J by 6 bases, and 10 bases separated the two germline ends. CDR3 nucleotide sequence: TGTGCCAGCAGTTTAGTGCCGGGGGATGGCTACACCTTC. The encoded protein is CASSLVPGDGYTF.

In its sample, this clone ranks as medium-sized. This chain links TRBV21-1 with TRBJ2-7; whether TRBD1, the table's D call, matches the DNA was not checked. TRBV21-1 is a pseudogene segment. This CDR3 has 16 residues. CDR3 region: CASSKGGLPGHYEQYV. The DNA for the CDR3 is TGTGCCAGCAGCAAAGGGGGGCTCCCGGGTCACTACGAGCAGTACGTC.

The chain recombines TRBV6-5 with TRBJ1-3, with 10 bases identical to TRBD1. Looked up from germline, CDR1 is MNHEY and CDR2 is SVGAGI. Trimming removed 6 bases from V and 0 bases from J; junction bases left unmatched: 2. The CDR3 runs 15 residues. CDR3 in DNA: TGTGCCAGCAGGGGACAGGGGATCTCTGGAAACACCATATATTTT. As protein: CASRGQGISGNTIYF.

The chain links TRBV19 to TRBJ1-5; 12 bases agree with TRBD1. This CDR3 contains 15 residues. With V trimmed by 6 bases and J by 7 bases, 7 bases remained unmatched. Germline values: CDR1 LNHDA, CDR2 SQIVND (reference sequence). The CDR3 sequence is CASSQGQGARQPQHF. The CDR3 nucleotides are TGTGCCAGTAGCCAGGGACAGGGGGCACGGCAGCCCCAGCATTTT. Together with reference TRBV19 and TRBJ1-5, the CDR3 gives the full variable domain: DGGITQSPKYLFRKEGQNVTLSCEQNLNHDAMYWYRQDPGQGLRLIYYSQIVNDFQKGDIAEGYSVSREKKESFPLTVTSAQKNPTAFYLCASSQGQGARQPQHFGDGTRLSIL.

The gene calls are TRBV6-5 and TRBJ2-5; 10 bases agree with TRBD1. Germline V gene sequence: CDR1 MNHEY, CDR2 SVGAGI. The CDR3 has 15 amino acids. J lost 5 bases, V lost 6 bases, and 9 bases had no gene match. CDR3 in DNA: TGTGCCAGCAGCGAGCTGACAGGGGGCCGGGAGACCCAGTACTTC. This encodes CASSELTGGRETQYF.

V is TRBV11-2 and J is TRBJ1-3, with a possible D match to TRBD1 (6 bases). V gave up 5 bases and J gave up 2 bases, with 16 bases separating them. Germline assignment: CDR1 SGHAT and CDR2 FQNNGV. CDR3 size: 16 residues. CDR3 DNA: TGTGCCAGCAGCCGCCTCCAGGGGACGACTGGAAACACCATATATTTT. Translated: CASSRLQGTTGNTIYF.

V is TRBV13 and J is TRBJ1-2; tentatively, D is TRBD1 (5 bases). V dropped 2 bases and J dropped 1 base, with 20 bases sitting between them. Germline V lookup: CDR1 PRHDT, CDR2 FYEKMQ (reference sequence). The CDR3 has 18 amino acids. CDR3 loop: CASSLWGVGGADNYGYTF. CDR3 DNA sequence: TGTGCCAGCAGCTTATGGGGGGTGGGAGGCGCAGATAACTATGGCTACACCTTC.

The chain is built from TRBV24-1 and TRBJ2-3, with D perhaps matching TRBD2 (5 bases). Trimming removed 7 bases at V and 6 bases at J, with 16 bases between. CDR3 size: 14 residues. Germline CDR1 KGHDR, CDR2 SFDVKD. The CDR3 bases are TGTGCCACCAGCGCGGGTGACCGTCCGGATACGCAGTATTTT. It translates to CATSAGDRPDTQYF.

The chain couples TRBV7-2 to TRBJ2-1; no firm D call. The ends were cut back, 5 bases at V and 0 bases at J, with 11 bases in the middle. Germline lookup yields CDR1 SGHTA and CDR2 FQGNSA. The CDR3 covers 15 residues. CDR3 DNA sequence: TGTGCCAGCAGCCCCAGAAGGAGCTCCTACAATGAGCAGTTCTTC. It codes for CASSPRRSSYNEQFF.

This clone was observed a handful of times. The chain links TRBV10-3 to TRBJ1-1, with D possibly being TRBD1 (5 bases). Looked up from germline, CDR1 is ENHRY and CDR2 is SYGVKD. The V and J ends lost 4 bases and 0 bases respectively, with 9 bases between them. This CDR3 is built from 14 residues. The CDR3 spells CAISGPGMNTEAFF. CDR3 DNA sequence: TGTGCCATCAGTGGTCCAGGGATGAACACTGAAGCTTTCTTT.

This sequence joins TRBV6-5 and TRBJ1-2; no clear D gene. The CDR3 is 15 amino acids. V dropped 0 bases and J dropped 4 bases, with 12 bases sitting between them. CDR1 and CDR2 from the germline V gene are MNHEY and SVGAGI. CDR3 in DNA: TGTGCCAGCAGTTACTCGACACGCGGACTCTATGGCTACACCTTC. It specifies CASSYSTRGLYGYTF.

The CDR3 sequence is CASSPTGGVTEAFF. CDR3 sequence (DNA): TGTGCCAGCTCACCAACGGGGGGGGTCACTGAAGCTTTCTTT. This chain uses TRBV18 with TRBJ1-1; a possible D gene is TRBD1 (5 bases). With 2 bases removed from V and 4 bases from J, the gap between germline ends came to 11 bases. The CDR3 totals 14 residues. Germline values: CDR1 KGHSH, CDR2 LQKENI.

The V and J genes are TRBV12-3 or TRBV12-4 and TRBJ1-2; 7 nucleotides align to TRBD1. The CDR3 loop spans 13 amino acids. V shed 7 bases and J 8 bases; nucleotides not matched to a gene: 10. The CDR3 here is CASTYQGVRGYTF. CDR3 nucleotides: TGTGCCAGCACCTATCAGGGGGTAAGGGGCTACACCTTC.

CDR3 nucleotide sequence: TGTGCCAGCACGCTCTTAGGACAGGGGGGGCAGCCCCAGCATTTT. Translation: CASTLLGQGGQPQHF. The chain employs TRBV6-5 and TRBJ1-5; 10 nucleotides line up with TRBD1. This CDR3 contains 15 residues. V dropped 7 bases and J dropped 7; count of bases not matched to a gene: 10. The germline V gene encodes CDR1 MNHEY and CDR2 SVGAGI.

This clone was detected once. As DNA, the CDR3 is TGTGCCAGCAGCCAAGCAGGGCCGCAGCCCCAGCATTTT. It codes for CASSQAGPQPQHF. The genes are TRBV3-1 (or the pseudogene TRBV3-2) and TRBJ1-5, with D perhaps matching TRBD1 (5 bases). V lost 1 base and J 7 bases, leaving 8 bases between the germline ends. Germline V gene sequence: CDR1 LGHDT, CDR2 YNNKEL (reference sequence). This CDR3 spans 13 amino acids.

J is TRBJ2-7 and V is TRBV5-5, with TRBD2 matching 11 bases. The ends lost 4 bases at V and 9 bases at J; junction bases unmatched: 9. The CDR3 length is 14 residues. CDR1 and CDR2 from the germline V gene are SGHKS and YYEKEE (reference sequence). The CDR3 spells CASSISGGAPSQYF. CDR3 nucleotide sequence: TGTGCCAGCAGCATTAGCGGGGGGGCTCCCTCGCAGTACTTC.

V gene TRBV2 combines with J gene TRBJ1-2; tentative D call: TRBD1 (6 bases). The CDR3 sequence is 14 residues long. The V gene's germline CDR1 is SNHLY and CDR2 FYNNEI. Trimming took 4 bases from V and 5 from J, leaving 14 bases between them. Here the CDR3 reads CASSVQGLRYGYTF. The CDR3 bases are TGTGCCAGCAGTGTTCAGGGGTTGAGGTATGGCTACACCTTC.

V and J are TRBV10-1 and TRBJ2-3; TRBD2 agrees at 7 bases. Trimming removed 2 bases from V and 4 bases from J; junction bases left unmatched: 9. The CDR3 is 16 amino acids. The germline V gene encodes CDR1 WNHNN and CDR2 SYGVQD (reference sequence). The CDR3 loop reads CASSEMGGVTSDTQYF. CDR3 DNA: TGCGCCAGCAGTGAGATGGGGGGGGTCACCTCAGATACGCAGTATTTT.

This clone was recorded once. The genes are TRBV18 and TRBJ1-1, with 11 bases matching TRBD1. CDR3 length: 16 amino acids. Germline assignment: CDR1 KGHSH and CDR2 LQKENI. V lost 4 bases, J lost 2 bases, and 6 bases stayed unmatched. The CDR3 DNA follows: TGTGCCAGCTCACTGGACAGGGGGCGTTTTAACACTGAAGCTTTCTTT. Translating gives CASSLDRGRFNTEAFF.

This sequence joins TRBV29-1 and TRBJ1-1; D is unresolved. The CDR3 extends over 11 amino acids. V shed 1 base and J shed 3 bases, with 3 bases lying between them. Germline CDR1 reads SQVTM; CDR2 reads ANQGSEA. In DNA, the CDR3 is TGCAGCGTTGAAGGGCACACTGAAGCTTTCTTT. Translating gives CSVEGHTEAFF.

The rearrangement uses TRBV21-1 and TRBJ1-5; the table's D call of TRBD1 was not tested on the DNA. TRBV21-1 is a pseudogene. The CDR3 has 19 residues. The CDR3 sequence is CASSKTGTGPLGGNQPQHF. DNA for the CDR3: TGTGCCAGCAGCAAAACCGGGACAGGGCCCCTTGGCGGAAATCAGCCCCAGCATTTT.

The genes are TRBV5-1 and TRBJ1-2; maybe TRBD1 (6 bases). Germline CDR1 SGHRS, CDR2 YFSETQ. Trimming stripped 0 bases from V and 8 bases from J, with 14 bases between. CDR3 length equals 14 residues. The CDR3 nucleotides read TGCGCCAGCAGCTTGGCCTTCGGACAGAAGGGCTACACCTTC. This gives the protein CASSLAFGQKGYTF.

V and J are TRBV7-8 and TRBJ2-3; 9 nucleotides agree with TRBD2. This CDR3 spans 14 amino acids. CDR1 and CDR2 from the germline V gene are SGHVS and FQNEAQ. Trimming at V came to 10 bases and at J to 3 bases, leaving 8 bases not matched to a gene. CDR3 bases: TGTGCCATAAAGGCACTAGCGGGTACAGATACGCAGTATTTT. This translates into CAIKALAGTDTQYF.

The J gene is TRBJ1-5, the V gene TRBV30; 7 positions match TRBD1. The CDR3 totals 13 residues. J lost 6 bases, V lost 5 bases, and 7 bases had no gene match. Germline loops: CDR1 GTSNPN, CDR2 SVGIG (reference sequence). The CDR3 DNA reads TGTGCCTGGCAGGAGGGGGCCCGTCAGCCCCAGCATTTT. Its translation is CAWQEGARQPQHF.

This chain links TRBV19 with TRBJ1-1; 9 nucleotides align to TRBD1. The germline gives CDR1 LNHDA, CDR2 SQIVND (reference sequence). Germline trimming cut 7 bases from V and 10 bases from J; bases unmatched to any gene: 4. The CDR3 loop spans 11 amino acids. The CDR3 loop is CASTSDRGAFF. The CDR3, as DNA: TGTGCCAGTACCTCGGACAGGGGAGCTTTCTTT.